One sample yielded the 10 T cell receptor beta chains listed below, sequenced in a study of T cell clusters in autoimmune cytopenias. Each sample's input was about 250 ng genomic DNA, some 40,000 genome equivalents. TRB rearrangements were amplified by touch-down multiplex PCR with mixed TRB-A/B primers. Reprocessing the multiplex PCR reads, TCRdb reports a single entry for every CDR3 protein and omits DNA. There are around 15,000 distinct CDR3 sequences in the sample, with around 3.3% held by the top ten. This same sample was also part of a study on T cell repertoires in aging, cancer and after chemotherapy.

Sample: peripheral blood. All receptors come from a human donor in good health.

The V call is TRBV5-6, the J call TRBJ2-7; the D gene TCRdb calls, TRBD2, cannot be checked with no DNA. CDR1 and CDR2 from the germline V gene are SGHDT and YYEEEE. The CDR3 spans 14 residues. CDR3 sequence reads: CASSYSGPPYEQYF.

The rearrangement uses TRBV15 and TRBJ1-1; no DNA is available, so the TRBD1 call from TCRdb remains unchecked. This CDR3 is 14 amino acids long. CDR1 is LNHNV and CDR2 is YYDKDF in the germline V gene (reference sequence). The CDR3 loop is CATGQGRMNTEAFF.

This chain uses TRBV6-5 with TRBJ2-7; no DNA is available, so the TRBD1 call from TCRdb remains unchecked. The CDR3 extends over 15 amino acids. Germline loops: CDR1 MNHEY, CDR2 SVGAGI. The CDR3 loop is CASSSKPTGMDEQYF.

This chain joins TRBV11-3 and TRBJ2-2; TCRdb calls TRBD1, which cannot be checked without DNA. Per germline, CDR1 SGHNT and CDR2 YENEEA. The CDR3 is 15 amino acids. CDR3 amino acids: CASSSRTANTGELFF.

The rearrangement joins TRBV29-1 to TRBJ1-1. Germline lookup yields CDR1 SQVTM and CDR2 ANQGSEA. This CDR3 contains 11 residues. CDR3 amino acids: CSFQDGEQAFF.

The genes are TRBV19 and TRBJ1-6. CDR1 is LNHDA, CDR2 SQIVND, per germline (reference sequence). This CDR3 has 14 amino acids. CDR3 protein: CASSIDPDGSPLHF.

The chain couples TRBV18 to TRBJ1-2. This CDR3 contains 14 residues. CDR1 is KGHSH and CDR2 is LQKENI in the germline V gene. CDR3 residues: CASSADRANYGYTF.

The CDR3 sequence: CASSIAPGPSGEQYF. The chain carries TRBV19 and TRBJ2-7; TCRdb selects TRBD1, and the lack of DNA leaves this call unchecked. Per the germline V gene, CDR1 is LNHDA and CDR2 is SQIVND (reference sequence). The CDR3 runs to 15 residues.

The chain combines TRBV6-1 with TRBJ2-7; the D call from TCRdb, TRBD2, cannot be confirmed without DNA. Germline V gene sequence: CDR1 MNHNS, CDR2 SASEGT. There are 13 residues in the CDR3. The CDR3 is CASSEGLAGTQYF.

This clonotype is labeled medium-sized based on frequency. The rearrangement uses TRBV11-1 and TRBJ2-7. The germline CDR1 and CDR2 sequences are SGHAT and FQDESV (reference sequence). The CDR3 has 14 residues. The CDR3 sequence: CASSFSTGSYEQYF. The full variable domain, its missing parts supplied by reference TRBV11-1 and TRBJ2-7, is EAEVAQSPRYKITEKSQAVAFWCDPISGHATLYWYRQILGQGPELLVQFQDESVVDDSQLPKDRFSAERLKGVDSTLKIQPAELGDSAMYLCASSFSTGSYEQYFGPGTRLTVT.